These 18 T cell receptor beta chains share one sample of origin, sequenced in a study of blood T cell repertoires in COVID-19 (dated by TCRdb to about 2020). Library construction relied on the immunoSEQ multiplex PCR assay. The clones in this table, taken by TCRdb from immuneACCESS, are in-frame only. Not every clone is retained; where verified, under half of the shortfall comes from an unresolved V gene, and the cause of the rest is unknown. This sample holds about 190,000 clones; about three quarters were observed only once. Around 2.8% of the sample lies in the top ten. The sample comprised peripheral blood. These receptors were collected from a woman at least 80 years old with active or convalescent COVID-19.

The chain has TRBV4-1 and TRBJ1-2, with a possible D match to TRBD1 (5 bases). Germline loops: CDR1 MGHRA, CDR2 YSYEKL. The CDR3 loop spans 13 amino acids. Trimming stripped 3 bases from V and 5 bases from J, with 10 bases between. The CDR3 loop reads CASSQGKGYGYTF. The CDR3 DNA reads TGCGCCAGCAGCCAGGGTAAGGGGTATGGCTACACCTTC.

The chain carries TRBV7-7 and TRBJ1-5; D is undetermined. Germline CDR1 SSHAT, CDR2 FNYEAQ (reference sequence). The CDR3 runs to 15 residues. V was clipped by 5 bases and J by 5 bases, with 16 bases between them. CDR3 sequence reads: CASSVGGTPDQPQHF. CDR3 bases: TGTGCCAGCAGCGTCGGTGGTACTCCGGATCAGCCCCAGCATTTT.

As concerns this clone: In the same sample, other DNA sequences code for this CDR3. J is TRBJ2-2 and V is TRBV18, with D possibly matching TRBD1 (6 bases). Germline values: CDR1 KGHSH, CDR2 LQKENI. The CDR3 has 15 residues. Trimming shortened V by 1 base and J by 4 bases, and 10 bases separated the two germline ends. CDR3 sequence: CASSPRTGSTGELFF. The CDR3 nucleotides read TGTGCCAGCTCACCACGAACAGGGAGCACCGGGGAGCTGTTTTTT.

The chain joins TRBV28 to TRBJ1-5, with TRBD1 identical over 7 bases. V dropped 6 bases and J dropped 1; count of bases not matched to a gene: 6. The germline V gene encodes CDR1 MDHEN and CDR2 SYDVKM. CDR3 length: 15 residues. The CDR3 DNA reads TGTGCCAGCAGCATCATACAGGGGAGCAATCAGCCCCAGCATTTT. Translation gives CASSIIQGSNQPQHF.

This chain links TRBV6-2 or TRBV6-3 with TRBJ2-7; 8 nucleotides agree with TRBD1. V lost 4 bases, J lost 0 bases, and 11 bases stayed unmatched. The germline V gene encodes CDR1 MNHEY and CDR2 SVGEGT. The length of the CDR3 is 17 residues. The CDR3 nucleotides are TGTGCCAGCAGTTCCTTCGGTACAGGGGGTTCCTCCTACGAGCAGTACTTC. It yields the protein CASSSFGTGGSSYEQYF.

The chain couples TRBV5-1 to TRBJ2-2, with TRBD1 matching 7 bases. Germline assignment: CDR1 SGHRS and CDR2 YFSETQ. The V segment lost 2 bases and the J segment 7 bases; nucleotides outside the gene matches: 5. This CDR3 contains 14 residues. As DNA, the CDR3 is TGCGCCAGCAGCTTCGCGACAGGGTTCGGGGAGCTGTTTTTT. Protein product: CASSFATGFGELFF.

In its sample, this clone was seen a few times. CDR3 coding DNA: TGTGCCAGCAGCCAAGTTGTTCGTACGCAGTATTTT. Translating gives CASSQVVRTQYF. The rearrangement links TRBV14 to TRBJ2-3; no firm D call. CDR3 length: 12 residues. Germline V gene data show CDR1 as SGHDN and CDR2 as FVKESK. Trimming stripped 1 base from V and 8 bases from J, with 7 bases between.

The sample holds a few counts of this clone. This CDR3 reads CATSREGLSGNTIYF. CDR3 coding DNA: TGTGCCACCAGCAGAGAGGGGCTCTCTGGAAACACCATATATTTT. The chain is built from TRBV15 and TRBJ1-3; D might be TRBD1 (5 bases). The germline CDR1 and CDR2 sequences are LNHNV and YYDKDF (reference sequence). V lost 0 bases, J lost 0 bases, and 6 bases lay in between. This CDR3 comprises 15 residues.

This clone has ten or more counts. This sequence joins TRBV4-3 and TRBJ1-5; 8 bases map to TRBD1. The CDR3 totals 15 residues. Germline-derived CDR1 and CDR2 are LGHNA and YSLEER. Trimming cost V 0 bases and J 4 bases; bases outside gene matches: 2. CDR3 nucleotide sequence: TGCGCCAGCAGCCAAGACTGGACAGGGAATCAGCCCCAGCATTTT. It yields the protein CASSQDWTGNQPQHF.

The chain combines TRBV5-1 with TRBJ1-2; TRBD1 aligns across 10 bases. The J segment lost 7 bases and the V segment lost 6 bases, leaving 12 bases of the junction unmatched. The CDR3 totals 15 residues. The germline gives CDR1 SGHRS, CDR2 YFSETQ. The CDR3 nucleotides are TGCGCCAGCACCCTTGGACAGGGGGTTTTATCTGGCTACACCTTC. This encodes CASTLGQGVLSGYTF.

Details on this clone: The junction shows a germline mismatch at one end, possibly a read error. As DNA, the CDR3 is TGCAGTGCTTCGGGTGGACAGCGTAATTCCTTC. Translation gives CSASGGQRNSF. J is TRBJ1-2 and V is TRBV20-1, with TRBD1 as a possible D gene (6 bases). This CDR3 spans 11 amino acids. Per germline, CDR1 DFQATT and CDR2 SNEGSKA (reference sequence).

This clone was found a few times. The chain links TRBV5-1 to TRBJ1-2; D gene uncertain. V lost 0 bases to trimming and J lost 4 bases, with 10 bases between them. Germline V lookup: CDR1 SGHRS, CDR2 YFSETQ. CDR3 length: 14 residues. The CDR3 sequence: CASSLVSGSYGYTF. CDR3 nucleotide sequence: TGCGCCAGCAGCTTGGTATCGGGGTCCTATGGCTACACCTTC.

The V call is TRBV3-1 (or the pseudogene TRBV3-2), the J call TRBJ2-5; no reliable D call. V lost 1 base and J 3 bases, leaving 9 bases between the germline ends. Germline V gene sequence: CDR1 LGHDT, CDR2 YNNKEL (reference sequence). This CDR3 contains 14 residues. The CDR3 region is CASSQGVGEETQYF. CDR3 in DNA: TGTGCCAGCAGCCAAGGGGTCGGAGAAGAGACCCAGTACTTC.

This clone was counted once. This chain uses TRBV10-3 with TRBJ2-7; 8 bases are a match to TRBD2. Unmatched junction bases numbered 4, after V lost 0 bases and J lost 3 bases. This CDR3 comprises 15 residues. Per the germline V gene, CDR1 is ENHRY and CDR2 is SYGVKD. The CDR3 sequence is CAISESGLALYEQYF. CDR3 DNA: TGTGCCATCAGTGAGTCAGGACTAGCTCTCTACGAGCAGTACTTC.

This clone has just one count. V and J are TRBV4-1 and TRBJ2-5; maybe TRBD2 (5 bases). With 0 bases removed from V and 3 bases from J, the gap between germline ends came to 14 bases. This CDR3 is 16 amino acids long. Per germline, CDR1 MGHRA and CDR2 YSYEKL. In DNA form, the CDR3 reads TGCGCCAGCAGCCAAGAATTCGGCAGCGGTAAAGAGACCCAGTACTTC. This gives the protein CASSQEFGSGKETQYF.

The chain links TRBV2 to TRBJ1-6; D not resolved. CDR3 length: 15 residues. V was shortened by 6 bases and J by 10 bases, with 19 bases between the two germline ends. CDR1 and CDR2 (germline): SNHLY, FYNNEI. The DNA for the CDR3 is TGTGCCAGCAGGAACCAAGCCGCTTCTCTCTCACCCCTCCACTTT. It is translated as CASRNQAASLSPLHF.

This clone was picked up a small number of times. The V call is TRBV3-1 (or the pseudogene TRBV3-2), the J call TRBJ2-7, with D unclear. Germline V gives CDR1 LGHDT, CDR2 YNNKEL (reference sequence). The CDR3 is made up of 14 amino acids. Deletions cut 1 base from V and 0 bases from J, with 7 bases between. The CDR3 nucleotides are TGTGCCAGCAGCCAAGTCAGCGTCTCCTACGAGCAGTACTTC. This encodes CASSQVSVSYEQYF.

V is TRBV18 and J is TRBJ1-1; D not resolved. Germline assignment: CDR1 KGHSH and CDR2 LQKENI. V was shortened by 1 base and J by 6 bases, with 9 bases between the two germline ends. CDR3 length: 13 amino acids. In nucleotides, the CDR3 is TGTGCCAGCTCACCACTGTTGGACTCTGAAGCTTTCTTT. Protein sequence: CASSPLLDSEAFF.